A selection of T cell receptor beta chains follows, all from one sample in a study of blood T cell repertoires in COVID-19. Method: immunoSEQ multiplex PCR; TCRdb's copy keeps in-frame clones and lacks some. The table has tens of thousands of clones, roughly 79% seen once. The sequencing input was peripheral blood. The receptors shown here come from a woman aged 70 to 79 with acute or convalescent COVID-19. Each CDR3 is given without its conserved first and last residue. Fields, in order: V gene, D gene, J gene, CDR3 protein. The D gene is left open where the match is weak.

v_gene: TRBV2
d_gene: TRBD1
j_gene: TRBJ1-1
CDR3aa: ASSTDRGPVEAF

v_gene: TRBV28
d_gene: .
j_gene: TRBJ2-2
CDR3aa: ASSLQGPGELF

v_gene: TRBV28
d_gene: .
j_gene: TRBJ1-5
CDR3aa: ASSRGGDGQPQH

v_gene: TRBV18
d_gene: .
j_gene: TRBJ1-4
CDR3aa: ASSRDNNEKLF

v_gene: TRBV18
d_gene: TRBD2
j_gene: TRBJ2-1
CDR3aa: ASSPLDSGRARSYNEQF

v_gene: TRBV27
d_gene: .
j_gene: TRBJ1-2
CDR3aa: ASSLSGGFGYT

v_gene: TRBV5-8
d_gene: TRBD1
j_gene: TRBJ1-1
CDR3aa: ASSLGQERNTEAF

v_gene: TRBV19
d_gene: TRBD1
j_gene: TRBJ1-5
CDR3aa: ASSILGQGNSQPQH

v_gene: TRBV7-9
d_gene: TRBD2
j_gene: TRBJ2-1
CDR3aa: ASSLKPGLAVNEQF

v_gene: TRBV5-1
d_gene: .
j_gene: TRBJ2-1
CDR3aa: ASSLTPAQEQF

v_gene: TRBV9
d_gene: TRBD2
j_gene: TRBJ2-1
CDR3aa: ASSVAPLAGNNEQF

v_gene: TRBV9
d_gene: .
j_gene: TRBJ1-5
CDR3aa: ASSVDRQPYSNQPQH

v_gene: TRBV7-9
d_gene: .
j_gene: TRBJ1-2
CDR3aa: ASRLGGPAFDGYT

v_gene: TRBV14
d_gene: .
j_gene: TRBJ2-1
CDR3aa: ASSQGGAFEQF

v_gene: TRBV3-1/TRBV3-2
d_gene: .
j_gene: TRBJ2-7
CDR3aa: ASRKGGGSSYEQY

v_gene: TRBV18
d_gene: .
j_gene: TRBJ1-5
CDR3aa: ASSLSGGSGQPQH

v_gene: TRBV2
d_gene: TRBD1
j_gene: TRBJ1-6
CDR3aa: ASRSDRVIHNSPLH

v_gene: TRBV19
d_gene: .
j_gene: TRBJ2-2
CDR3aa: ASSPRGAGELF

v_gene: TRBV7-9
d_gene: TRBD1
j_gene: TRBJ2-7
CDR3aa: ASTVGGGQGDEQY

v_gene: TRBV29-1
d_gene: .
j_gene: TRBJ2-1
CDR3aa: SVESGVVRAYNEQF

v_gene: TRBV5-1
d_gene: .
j_gene: TRBJ2-3
CDR3aa: ASSPIAHQGKDTQY

v_gene: TRBV5-6
d_gene: .
j_gene: TRBJ2-2
CDR3aa: ASSFFQVLPGELF

v_gene: TRBV3-1/TRBV3-2
d_gene: TRBD1
j_gene: TRBJ1-5
CDR3aa: ASSQGTGGNQPQH

v_gene: TRBV30
d_gene: TRBD1
j_gene: TRBJ1-5
CDR3aa: AWSPSRQGSMSNQPQH

v_gene: TRBV19
d_gene: .
j_gene: TRBJ1-3
CDR3aa: ASSIGAGRSGNTIY

v_gene: TRBV19
d_gene: TRBD1
j_gene: TRBJ2-7
CDR3aa: ASSIAPTGVDEQY

v_gene: TRBV28
d_gene: .
j_gene: TRBJ2-7
CDR3aa: ASSLELRPSQSSYEQY

v_gene: TRBV5-1
d_gene: .
j_gene: TRBJ2-1
CDR3aa: ASSLQYNEQF

v_gene: TRBV5-5
d_gene: .
j_gene: TRBJ1-2
CDR3aa: ASHLRGGYT

v_gene: TRBV6-4
d_gene: TRBD2
j_gene: TRBJ2-1
CDR3aa: ASSDPGTSGNEQF

v_gene: TRBV6-1
d_gene: TRBD1
j_gene: TRBJ2-7
CDR3aa: ASSVQTPGTGDDYEQY

v_gene: TRBV3-1/TRBV3-2
d_gene: .
j_gene: TRBJ1-5
CDR3aa: ASSQLERLDNQPQH

v_gene: TRBV18
d_gene: .
j_gene: TRBJ1-1
CDR3aa: ASSPRGKNTEAF

v_gene: TRBV7-9
d_gene: TRBD1
j_gene: TRBJ1-4
CDR3aa: ASSLTGTVNEKLF

v_gene: TRBV7-8
d_gene: TRBD2
j_gene: TRBJ2-7
CDR3aa: ASNFTASGRRYEQY

v_gene: TRBV19
d_gene: .
j_gene: TRBJ1-6
CDR3aa: ASSIGGYTSYNSPLH

v_gene: TRBV27
d_gene: TRBD1
j_gene: TRBJ2-7
CDR3aa: ASSLPGTVVNEQY

v_gene: TRBV6-5
d_gene: .
j_gene: TRBJ1-2
CDR3aa: ASSPTENYGYT

v_gene: TRBV27
d_gene: TRBD2
j_gene: TRBJ2-7
CDR3aa: ASRVGLAGSYEQY

v_gene: TRBV7-8
d_gene: .
j_gene: TRBJ2-3
CDR3aa: ASSPLDTQY

v_gene: TRBV4-2
d_gene: .
j_gene: TRBJ1-5
CDR3aa: ASSQDRGSNQPQH

v_gene: TRBV4-2
d_gene: TRBD1
j_gene: TRBJ1-5
CDR3aa: ASSQARQGGNQPQH

v_gene: TRBV7-9
d_gene: TRBD1
j_gene: TRBJ2-1
CDR3aa: ASSLNIGTANNEQF

v_gene: TRBV27
d_gene: TRBD2
j_gene: TRBJ2-7
CDR3aa: ASSFYRTSGYEQY

v_gene: TRBV11-2
d_gene: .
j_gene: TRBJ2-7
CDR3aa: ASSEIKTYEQY

v_gene: TRBV6-5
d_gene: .
j_gene: TRBJ1-6
CDR3aa: ASSYEGLRASPLH

v_gene: TRBV7-9
d_gene: TRBD1
j_gene: TRBJ2-7
CDR3aa: ASSLGTGSSYEQY

v_gene: TRBV5-1
d_gene: TRBD1
j_gene: TRBJ2-7
CDR3aa: ASSFRQGTAYEQY

v_gene: TRBV4-2
d_gene: .
j_gene: TRBJ1-2
CDR3aa: ASSQDQFYGYT

v_gene: TRBV10-2
d_gene: .
j_gene: TRBJ2-7
CDR3aa: ATQLGSGEEQY

v_gene: TRBV6-2/TRBV6-3
d_gene: TRBD2
j_gene: TRBJ2-1
CDR3aa: ASSYRREGGDEQF

v_gene: TRBV10-2
d_gene: TRBD1
j_gene: TRBJ1-2
CDR3aa: ASCDRVATGYT

v_gene: TRBV5-1
d_gene: .
j_gene: TRBJ2-1
CDR3aa: ASSLADNEQF